The 27 T cell receptor beta chains presented below share a single source sample, sequenced in a study of T cell responses to AZD1222 COVID-19 vaccine. Profiled with immunoSEQ multiplex PCR; TCRdb holds only in-frame clones, not every one. This table holds fewer than 130,000 clones, about 94% found once. The sequenced sample was peripheral blood, obtained 28 days after the second AZD1222 dose. Receptors were obtained from an adult who received the AZD1222 COVID-19 vaccine.

This rearrangement joins TRBV6-5 to TRBJ1-6; D is ambiguous. The CDR3 extends over 15 amino acids. Germline V CDR1 and CDR2: MNHEY, SVGAGI. V gave up 0 bases and J gave up 9 bases, with 12 bases separating them. This CDR3 is CASSYSERVRSPLHF. CDR3 coding DNA: TGTGCCAGCAGTTACTCTGAACGGGTCCGTTCACCCCTCCACTTT.

The genes are TRBV19 and TRBJ2-7; TRBD1 matches 8 bases. CDR3 length equals 14 residues. The germline V gene has CDR1 LNHDA and CDR2 SQIVND (reference sequence). V lost 7 bases, J lost 3 bases, and 8 bases stayed unmatched. The CDR3 reads CASTPGTGHYEQYF. For the CDR3, the DNA is TGTGCCAGTACCCCCGGGACAGGCCACTACGAGCAGTACTTC.

Written as DNA, the CDR3 is TGCGCCAGCAGCTTGATAGGCTCCTACAATGAGCAGTTCTTC. Encoded protein: CASSLIGSYNEQFF. The chain joins TRBV5-1 to TRBJ2-1; no clear D. Trimming pared 1 base from V and 0 bases from J, leaving 5 bases between. Germline CDR1 is SGHRS and CDR2 is YFSETQ. There are 14 residues in the CDR3.

The chain combines TRBV4-1 with TRBJ1-2, with D perhaps matching TRBD1 (5 bases). The V end lost 3 bases, the J end lost 6 bases, and 11 bases lay between the germline ends. Germline lookup yields CDR1 MGHRA and CDR2 YSYEKL. The CDR3 is 13 amino acids. CDR3 protein: CASSHRPGDGYTF. DNA of the CDR3: TGCGCCAGCAGCCATCGGCCGGGGGATGGCTACACCTTC.

This sequence joins TRBV20-1 and TRBJ1-2; weak D call: TRBD1 (5 bases). The germline V and J ends were trimmed by 3 bases and 6 bases, with 8 bases remaining between them. CDR3 size: 11 residues. Germline-derived CDR1 and CDR2 are DFQATT and SNEGSKA (reference sequence). CDR3: CSASIRDGYTF. The CDR3 region has the DNA TGCAGTGCTAGTATCAGGGATGGCTACACCTTC.

This rearrangement joins TRBV27 to TRBJ1-2; the match to TRBD1 covers 7 bases. V lost 6 bases to trimming and J lost 6 bases; unmatched junction nucleotides: 22. The CDR3 covers 18 residues. CDR1 and CDR2 (germline): MNHEY, SMNVEV (reference sequence). The CDR3 spells CASSPRPVGDGTENGYTF. In nucleotides, the CDR3 is TGTGCCAGCAGCCCGCGGCCCGTAGGTGATGGGACAGAAAATGGCTACACCTTC.

The chain employs TRBV29-1 and TRBJ2-1; TRBD2 might be the D (5 bases). V dropped 0 bases and J dropped 6 bases, with 18 bases sitting between them. Germline values: CDR1 SQVTM, CDR2 ANQGSEA. The CDR3 is 16 amino acids. This CDR3 is CSVEDIPSRERNEQFF. Written as DNA, the CDR3 is TGCAGCGTTGAAGATATCCCGAGCCGGGAACGCAATGAGCAGTTCTTC.

This rearrangement joins TRBV14 to TRBJ1-1; weak D call: TRBD1 (6 bases). With 1 base removed from V and 8 bases from J, the gap between germline ends came to 11 bases. Germline values: CDR1 SGHDN, CDR2 FVKESK. CDR3 size: 13 residues. Here the CDR3 DNA reads TGTGCCAGCAGCCAAGGAAGTGACAGGGAAGCTTTCTTT. Protein product: CASSQGSDREAFF.

This sequence joins TRBV27 and TRBJ2-7; D not certain. Trimming removed 2 bases at V and 0 bases at J, with 8 bases between. The CDR3 has 14 residues. Germline V lookup: CDR1 MNHEY, CDR2 SMNVEV (reference sequence). This CDR3 is CASSLSWSSYEQYF. CDR3 nucleotide sequence: TGTGCCAGCAGTTTAAGCTGGAGCTCCTACGAGCAGTACTTC.

The chain is built from TRBV5-1 and TRBJ2-3; D is uncertain. Per the germline V gene, CDR1 is SGHRS and CDR2 is YFSETQ. The CDR3 is 14 residues long. V lost 0 bases to trimming and J lost 0 bases, with 5 bases between them. CDR3 DNA sequence: TGCGCCAGCAGCTTGGGTGACAGCACAGATACGCAGTATTTT. Its translation is CASSLGDSTDTQYF.

The table lists this clone with a count of one. The V gene is TRBV7-6, the J gene TRBJ2-7; D is undetermined. The CDR3 runs to 15 residues. Trimming pared 5 bases from V and 4 bases from J, leaving 18 bases between. CDR1 and CDR2 from the germline V gene are SGHVS and FNYEAQ. CDR3 sequence: CASSDPVGSRYEQYF. In nucleotides, the CDR3 is TGTGCCAGCAGCGATCCGGTGGGTTCTCGGTACGAGCAGTACTTC.

The genes are TRBV25-1 and TRBJ2-1; 9 bases agree with TRBD2. Germline CDR1 is MGHDK and CDR2 is SYGVNS. V gave up 4 bases and J gave up 0 bases; unmatched junction bases: 4. The CDR3 length is 16 residues. The CDR3 protein is CASSGLAVLSYNEQFF. CDR3 coding DNA: TGTGCCAGCAGTGGACTAGCGGTCCTCTCCTACAATGAGCAGTTCTTC.

The chain carries TRBV21-1 and TRBJ1-3. TRBV21-1 is termed a pseudogene. CDR3 length: 11 residues. The CDR3 coding sequence is TGTGCCAGCAGCAAAATGAACACCATATATTTT. Translated, it gives CASSKMNTIYF.

This clone appeared a single time. The rearrangement uses TRBV27 and TRBJ1-1; 8 bases match TRBD1. Trimming cost V 6 bases and J 8 bases; bases outside gene matches: 14. Germline V CDR1 and CDR2: MNHEY, SMNVEV (reference sequence). The CDR3 is 15 amino acids. CDR3 in amino acids: CASSIDSGGGREAFF. In DNA form, the CDR3 reads TGTGCCAGCAGCATCGACTCAGGGGGCGGGCGGGAAGCTTTCTTT.

The table lists this clone with a count of one. The V gene is TRBV12-3 or TRBV12-4, the J gene TRBJ1-1; D might be TRBD1 (6 bases). The germline V and J ends were trimmed by 7 bases and 4 bases, with 13 bases remaining between them. The CDR3 runs 13 residues. CDR3 amino acids: CASTKGGSTEAFF. CDR3 bases: TGTGCCAGCACCAAAGGGGGGAGCACTGAAGCTTTCTTT.

V is TRBV5-4 and J is TRBJ1-2; D perhaps matches TRBD1 (6 bases). The CDR3 is 17 residues long. V was cut by 0 bases and J by 0 bases, with 15 bases left in between. Germline CDR1 and CDR2: SGHNT and YYREEE (reference sequence). Here the CDR3 reads CASSLVNREFTNYGYTF. The CDR3 nucleotides read TGTGCCAGCAGCTTGGTGAACAGGGAGTTTACTAACTATGGCTACACCTTC.

This chain links TRBV6-5 with TRBJ1-2; D is uncertain. The V gene's germline CDR1 is MNHEY and CDR2 SVGAGI. The CDR3 runs 15 residues. V was clipped by 6 bases and J by 0 bases, with 14 bases between them. CDR3 protein: CASRALQRANYGYTF. Written as DNA, the CDR3 is TGTGCCAGCAGGGCCTTGCAGCGGGCTAACTATGGCTACACCTTC.

V and J are TRBV13 and TRBJ2-7; unclear D gene. CDR1 and CDR2 (germline): PRHDT, FYEKMQ (reference sequence). Trimming cost V 1 base and J 1 base, with 8 bases left between them. This CDR3 is 14 amino acids long. In nucleotides, the CDR3 is TGTGCCAGCAGCTTAGATCCAGGTTCCTACGAGCAGTACTTC. Translated, it gives CASSLDPGSYEQYF.

The rearrangement links TRBV27 to TRBJ1-5; TRBD1 agrees at 8 bases. The CDR3 length is 13 residues. Germline trimming cut 5 bases from V and 7 bases from J; bases unmatched to any gene: 4. CDR1 MNHEY and CDR2 SMNVEV come from the germline V gene (reference sequence). The CDR3 DNA follows: TGTGCCAGCAGTACCGACAGGGGACAGCCCCAGCATTTT. Its translation is CASSTDRGQPQHF.

The V call is TRBV6-5, the J call TRBJ2-7, with D possibly being TRBD2 (6 bases). This CDR3 contains 16 residues. With 2 bases removed from V and 3 bases from J, the gap between germline ends came to 17 bases. CDR1 is MNHEY, CDR2 SVGAGI, per germline. The CDR3 DNA reads as TGTGCCAGCAGTTACGCCGGGACTTCCCTGGTCTACGAGCAGTACTTC. Residues: CASSYAGTSLVYEQYF.

This clone came up once. The sample carries other DNA sequences with the same CDR3. The rearrangement links TRBV18 to TRBJ2-2, with D uncertain. Per the germline V gene, CDR1 is KGHSH and CDR2 is LQKENI. The CDR3 extends over 13 amino acids. V was trimmed by 3 bases and J by 1 base, leaving 3 bases between them. CDR3 in amino acids: CASSPKNTGELFF. Here the CDR3 DNA reads TGTGCCAGCTCACCTAAGAACACCGGGGAGCTGTTTTTT.

The rearrangement links TRBV27 to TRBJ2-1; 11 bases fit TRBD2. The V and J ends lost 4 bases and 2 bases, in that order; junction bases with no gene match: 13. Looked up from germline, CDR1 is MNHEY and CDR2 is SMNVEV (reference sequence). The CDR3 loop spans 19 amino acids. The CDR3 DNA reads TGTGCCAGCAGTTCCATTTCCGGGACTAGCGGACCGGCCTACAATGAGCAGTTCTTC. Encoded protein: CASSSISGTSGPAYNEQFF.

This rearrangement joins TRBV28 to TRBJ2-1; tentatively, D is TRBD1 or TRBD2 (7 bases each). The CDR3 totals 14 residues. Germline CDR1 MDHEN, CDR2 SYDVKM. The germline V and J ends were trimmed by 3 bases and 6 bases, with 12 bases remaining between them. The CDR3 nucleotides are TGTGCCAGCAGTTTTGTCAGGGGGGGCAATGAGCAGTTCTTC. Amino acid sequence: CASSFVRGGNEQFF.

This chain joins TRBV19 and TRBJ1-4; 9 bases are shared with TRBD1. From germline, CDR1 is LNHDA and CDR2 SQIVND (reference sequence). V dropped 10 bases and J dropped 3; count of bases not matched to a gene: 12. The CDR3 sequence is 16 residues long. In DNA form, the CDR3 reads TGTGCCACTACATACAGGGGGCGCCAGGCTAATGAAAAACTGTTTTTT. It is translated as CATTYRGRQANEKLFF.

This rearrangement joins TRBV27 to TRBJ1-6, with 7 bases lining up with TRBD1. The junction had 13 bases not matched to a gene; V was cut back by 6 bases and J by 8 bases. From germline, CDR1 is MNHEY and CDR2 SMNVEV (reference sequence). CDR3 length equals 16 residues. In DNA form, the CDR3 reads TGTGCCAGCAGAGAGACAGGGCCCACCCCGCATTCACCCCTCCACTTT. The encoded protein is CASRETGPTPHSPLHF.

The CDR3 DNA is TGTGCCAGCAAGGCCCTCCCTGACACCGGGGAGCTGTTTTTT. Amino acids: CASKALPDTGELFF. J is TRBJ2-2 and V is TRBV6-4; unclear D gene. This CDR3 comprises 14 residues. Trimming pared 7 bases from V and 3 bases from J, leaving 12 bases between. Germline CDR1 reads MRHNA; CDR2 reads SNTAGT.

Only one count was recorded for this clone. This rearrangement joins TRBV19 to TRBJ2-7; D perhaps matches TRBD2 (6 bases). The V end lost 5 bases, the J end lost 6 bases, and 20 bases lay between the germline ends. This CDR3 has 15 residues. CDR1 is LNHDA and CDR2 is SQIVND in the germline V gene (reference sequence). CDR3 amino acids: CASSAYSGVLGEQYF. CDR3 nucleotides: TGTGCCAGTAGTGCTTATTCGGGGGTTCTGGGCGAGCAGTACTTC. Together with reference TRBV19 and TRBJ2-7, the CDR3 gives the full variable domain: DGGITQSPKYLFRKEGQNVTLSCEQNLNHDAMYWYRQDPGQGLRLIYYSQIVNDFQKGDIAEGYSVSREKKESFPLTVTSAQKNPTAFYLCASSAYSGVLGEQYFGPGTRLTVT.